One sample yielded the 12 T cell receptor beta chains listed below, sequenced in a study of blood T cell repertoires in COVID-19. Sequenced by immunoSEQ multiplex PCR; TCRdb stores in-frame clones only, minus some. The top ten hold around 12% of the sample, which has 55,000 to 80,000 clones, approximately 83% seen once. Sequencing input: peripheral blood. Receptor source: a human donor in a cohort sampled during active COVID-19.

The CDR3 coding sequence is TGTGCCAGCAGGAACCACAGGGATAGCAATCAGCCCCAGCATTTT. This codes for CASRNHRDSNQPQHF. The rearrangement links TRBV6-5 to TRBJ1-5, with D tentatively TRBD1 (6 bases). Germline V lookup: CDR1 MNHEY, CDR2 SVGAGI. The CDR3 has 15 residues. Trimming cost V 6 bases and J 0 bases, with 12 bases left between them.

Here the CDR3 reads CASSGTGFRTDTQYF. The CDR3 coding sequence is TGTGCCAGCAGTGGGACAGGTTTCCGCACAGATACGCAGTATTTT. This chain uses TRBV25-1 with TRBJ2-3; 7 positions agree with TRBD1. The V segment lost 4 bases and the J segment 1 base; nucleotides outside the gene matches: 5. The V gene's germline CDR1 is MGHDK and CDR2 SYGVNS. The CDR3 runs to 15 residues.

As to this clone: A read error may explain this, as a much larger clone is one base away. The rearrangement joins TRBV7-6 to TRBJ1-1; no firm D call. Deletions cut 1 base from V and 1 base from J, with 4 bases between. The CDR3 has 13 residues. The germline V gene encodes CDR1 SGHVS and CDR2 FNYEAQ. The CDR3 DNA reads as TGTGCCAGCAGCTTAGAACAGAACACTGAAGCTTTCTTT. As protein: CASSLEQNTEAFF.

There are a few counts of this clone. The J gene is TRBJ2-3, the V gene TRBV7-9; possibly TRBD2 for D (5 bases). The germline gives CDR1 SEHNR, CDR2 FQNEAQ (reference sequence). V lost 5 bases and J 3 bases, leaving 15 bases between the germline ends. The CDR3 runs to 15 residues. This chain's CDR3 is CASSTGQSGTDTQYF. The DNA of the CDR3 is TGTGCCAGCAGCACGGGCCAGTCGGGAACAGATACGCAGTATTTT. The whole variable domain, filled in from reference TRBV7-9 and TRBJ2-3, reads DTGVSQNPRHKITKRGQNVTFRCDPISEHNRLYWYRQTLGQGPEFLTYFQNEAQLEKSRLLSDRFSAERPKGSFSTLEIQRTEQGDSAMYLCASSTGQSGTDTQYFGPGTRLTVL.

The chain links TRBV5-4 to TRBJ2-1; the D gene is possibly TRBD2 (5 bases). CDR1 and CDR2 from the germline V gene are SGHNT and YYREEE (reference sequence). The CDR3 sequence is 13 residues long. V lost 0 bases and J lost 8, with 9 bases in between. The CDR3 sequence: CASSLAGSHEQFF. CDR3 in DNA: TGTGCCAGCAGCTTGGCGGGGAGCCATGAGCAGTTCTTC.

The V call is TRBV12-1, the J call TRBJ2-5; the D segment call TRBD2 is taken from the table without a DNA check. TRBV12-1 is listed as a pseudogene. This CDR3 is 16 amino acids long. The CDR3 spells CASTWTSGGSRKTQYF. CDR3 in DNA: TGTGCCAGCACCTGGACTAGCGGGGGGTCAAGAAAGACCCAGTACTTC.

The rearrangement links TRBV3-1 (or the pseudogene TRBV3-2) to TRBJ2-4; 7 nucleotides match TRBD2. The CDR3 totals 16 residues. Germline CDR1 reads LGHDT; CDR2 reads YNNKEL (reference sequence). Germline trimming cut 5 bases from V and 0 bases from J; bases unmatched to any gene: 7. The DNA of the CDR3 is TGTGCCAGCAGCTACGGCGGGGGTCTAGCCAAAAACATTCAGTACTTC. The encoded protein is CASSYGGGLAKNIQYF.

The J gene is TRBJ2-2, the V gene TRBV27, with 8 bases lining up with TRBD1. Trimming cost V 4 bases and J 4 bases; bases outside gene matches: 8. The CDR3 has 16 residues. The germline V gene encodes CDR1 MNHEY and CDR2 SMNVEV (reference sequence). DNA for the CDR3: TGTGCCAGCAGTTGGTTCAGGACAGGGAGCACCGGGGAGCTGTTTTTT. It is translated as CASSWFRTGSTGELFF.

The CDR3: CASSSSAEEKLFF. For the CDR3, the DNA is TGTGCCAGCAGCTCAAGCGCTGAAGAAAAACTGTTTTTT. This rearrangement joins TRBV6-5 to TRBJ1-4; D ambiguous. Germline CDR1 and CDR2: MNHEY and SVGAGI. V lost 6 bases and J 8 bases, leaving 13 bases between the germline ends. The CDR3 consists of 13 residues.

The chain couples TRBV7-9 to TRBJ1-2; tentatively, D is TRBD1 (6 bases). The CDR3 contains 16 residues. Per germline, CDR1 SEHNR and CDR2 FQNEAQ (reference sequence). Trimming removed 10 bases from V and 4 bases from J, with 25 bases in between. Written as DNA, the CDR3 is TGTGCCACCAATTCCTTCCGGGGGGCTTTCGGCTATGGCTACACCTTC. It translates to CATNSFRGAFGYGYTF.

The chain links TRBV24-1 to TRBJ2-1; 8 bases fit TRBD2. Germline assignment: CDR1 KGHDR and CDR2 SFDVKD. Unmatched junction bases numbered 12, after V lost 5 bases and J lost 7 bases. CDR3 length: 16 amino acids. The chain's CDR3 is CATSGVSARGANEQFF. The CDR3 coding sequence is TGTGCCACCAGTGGTGTATCTGCGCGGGGGGCGAATGAGCAGTTCTTC.

This chain connects TRBV7-2 to TRBJ2-7; D might be TRBD1 (5 bases). Germline V lookup: CDR1 SGHTA, CDR2 FQGNSA. The CDR3 covers 13 residues. Trimming shortened V by 1 base and J by 9 bases, and 13 bases separated the two germline ends. The CDR3 loop reads CASSLEDTRAQYF. The CDR3 nucleotides read TGTGCCAGCAGCTTAGAGGACACCCGTGCGCAGTACTTC.